These 24 T cell receptor beta chains were sequenced from one sample in a study of blood T cell repertoires in COVID-19. Sequencing was performed with immunoSEQ multiplex PCR; in TCRdb, only in-frame clones are kept and a portion is missing. The data contain 140,000 to 150,000 clones, around 80% of them singletons. Specimen: peripheral blood. The receptors were gathered from an older man who had recovered from COVID-19.

V is TRBV9 and J is TRBJ2-1, with 14 bases identical to TRBD2. The germline V gene has CDR1 SGDLS and CDR2 YYNGEE. The junction had 5 bases not matched to a gene; V was cut back by 0 bases and J by 15 bases. The CDR3 is 14 residues long. The chain's CDR3 is CASSVEGTSGSLFF. The CDR3 bases are TGTGCCAGCAGCGTAGAAGGGACTAGCGGGAGTCTGTTCTTC.

This chain's CDR3 is CASSFTNRDSEAFF. CDR3 nucleotides: TGTGCCAGCAGCTTCACCAACCGGGACAGCGAAGCTTTCTTT. The V and J genes are TRBV7-9 and TRBJ1-1; 7 bases match TRBD1. V dropped 3 bases and J dropped 8; count of bases not matched to a gene: 9. There are 14 residues in the CDR3. Per the germline V gene, CDR1 is SEHNR and CDR2 is FQNEAQ (reference sequence). Filled out from reference TRBV7-9 and TRBJ1-1, the complete variable domain reads DTGVSQNPRHKITKRGQNVTFRCDPISEHNRLYWYRQTLGQGPEFLTYFQNEAQLEKSRLLSDRFSAERPKGSFSTLEIQRTEQGDSAMYLCASSFTNRDSEAFFGQGTRLTVV.

The chain recombines TRBV7-8 with TRBJ2-2, with D possibly matching TRBD2 (6 bases). Germline values: CDR1 SGHVS, CDR2 FQNEAQ. Trimming took 8 bases from V and 6 from J, leaving 16 bases between them. The length of the CDR3 is 14 residues. CDR3 DNA: TGTGCCAGCCGGGGAGGCAGGGCCCCCGGGGAGCTGTTTTTT. Amino acid sequence: CASRGGRAPGELFF. Filled out from reference TRBV7-8 and TRBJ2-2, the complete variable domain reads GAGVSQSPRYKVAKRGQDVALRCDPISGHVSLFWYQQALGQGPEFLTYFQNEAQLDKSGLPSDRFFAERPEGSVSTLKIQRTQQEDSAVYLCASRGGRAPGELFFGEGSRLTVL.

The chain couples TRBV7-8 to TRBJ1-2, with D maybe TRBD1 (6 bases). CDR1 is SGHVS and CDR2 is FQNEAQ in the germline V gene. V lost 3 bases to trimming and J lost 0 bases, with 11 bases between them. CDR3 length equals 15 residues. The chain's CDR3 is CASSFLTGTNYGYTF. The CDR3 DNA follows: TGTGCCAGCAGCTTCCTGACAGGCACTAACTATGGCTACACCTTC.

V and J are TRBV5-8 and TRBJ1-1; weak D call: TRBD1 (6 bases). This CDR3 comprises 17 residues. Germline lookup yields CDR1 SGHTS and CDR2 YDEGEE. V gave up 0 bases and J gave up 0 bases, with 15 bases separating them. CDR3 sequence: CASSLDYGGGMNTEAFF. As DNA, the CDR3 is TGTGCCAGCAGCTTGGATTATGGGGGGGGCATGAACACTGAAGCTTTCTTT. Full variable domain (rest looked up from reference TRBV5-8 and TRBJ1-1): EAGVTQSPTHLIKTRGQQATLRCSPISGHTSVYWYQQALGLGLQFLLWYDEGEERNRGNFPPRFSGRQFPNYSSELNVNALELEDSALYLCASSLDYGGGMNTEAFFGQGTRLTVV.

The chain links TRBV30 to TRBJ1-1, with 10 bases aligning to TRBD1. CDR1 is GTSNPN, CDR2 SVGIG, per germline (reference sequence). CDR3 length equals 14 residues. The J segment lost 5 bases and the V segment lost 0 bases, leaving 3 bases of the junction unmatched. CDR3 bases: TGTGCCTGGAGTGTCGACAGGGGGCGGACTGAAGCTTTCTTT. Amino acids: CAWSVDRGRTEAFF.

This clone appeared a few times. The rearrangement joins TRBV27 to TRBJ2-7, with D perhaps matching TRBD2 (6 bases). Germline V CDR1 and CDR2: MNHEY, SMNVEV (reference sequence). V was cut by 5 bases and J by 3 bases, with 23 bases left in between. The CDR3 has 17 residues. The CDR3 protein is CASSLLSYGAGSYEQYF. The CDR3 DNA reads as TGTGCCAGCAGTCTCCTCTCATACGGGGCGGGAAGCTACGAGCAGTACTTC.

The chain recombines TRBV6-2 or TRBV6-3 with TRBJ2-2; TRBD2 agrees at 9 bases. Germline loops: CDR1 MNHEY, CDR2 SVGEGT. This CDR3 region has 18 residues. V lost 4 bases to trimming and J lost 4 bases; unmatched junction nucleotides: 13. The CDR3 DNA follows: TGTGCCAGCAGTTTATTTGTGGGGATAGCGGGAGCCACCGGGGAGCTGTTTTTT. Encoded protein: CASSLFVGIAGATGELFF.

The chain employs TRBV5-4 and TRBJ2-7, with 7 bases matching TRBD1. V gave up 4 bases and J gave up 0 bases; unmatched junction bases: 10. The CDR3 has 16 amino acids. CDR1 and CDR2 from the germline V gene are SGHNT and YYREEE (reference sequence). As DNA, the CDR3 is TGTGCCAGCAGCAAAAATACAGGGGTCAGCTCCTACGAGCAGTACTTC. It codes for CASSKNTGVSSYEQYF.

The rearrangement joins TRBV5-1 to TRBJ2-7; 7 positions agree with TRBD1. This CDR3 has 14 amino acids. Germline V gene data show CDR1 as SGHRS and CDR2 as YFSETQ. The V and J ends lost 2 bases and 6 bases, in that order; junction bases with no gene match: 8. The CDR3 sequence is CASSFNRQGTEQYF. CDR3 nucleotides: TGCGCCAGCAGCTTCAACCGACAGGGCACCGAGCAGTACTTC.

The CDR3 DNA follows: TGTGCCTGGAAGCGTGGCTACGAGCAGTACTTC. This translates into CAWKRGYEQYF. The J gene is TRBJ2-7, the V gene TRBV30; no reliable D call. The CDR3 runs 11 residues. V shed 4 bases and J shed 3 bases, with 7 bases lying between them. Germline CDR1 is GTSNPN and CDR2 is SVGIG (reference sequence). The full variable domain, its missing parts supplied by reference TRBV30 and TRBJ2-7, is SQTIHQWPATLVQPVGSPLSLECTVEGTSNPNLYWYRQAAGRGLQLLFYSVGIGQISSEVPQNLSASRPQDRQFILSSKKLLLSDSGFYLCAWKRGYEQYFGPGTRLTVT.

This chain joins TRBV6-5 and TRBJ2-7, with D possibly TRBD2 on 5 matching bases. The germline V and J ends were trimmed by 6 bases and 6 bases, with 12 bases remaining between them. This CDR3 comprises 12 residues. CDR1 and CDR2 (germline): MNHEY, SVGAGI. CDR3 sequence (DNA): TGTGCCAGCAGCCTGTACGGAGGCGAGCAGTACTTC. Residues: CASSLYGGEQYF.

This clone was seen a single time. The V call is TRBV24-1, the J call TRBJ2-1; D is possibly TRBD2 (6 bases). This CDR3 region has 13 residues. V lost 5 bases and J lost 10, with 14 bases in between. The germline gives CDR1 KGHDR, CDR2 SFDVKD. The CDR3 loop reads CATSGAGGKEQFF. The CDR3 DNA sequence: TGTGCCACCAGTGGGGCCGGAGGGAAAGAGCAGTTCTTC.

The chain employs TRBV2 and TRBJ1-1; possible D gene TRBD1, 6 bases. Germline assignment: CDR1 SNHLY and CDR2 FYNNEI. Trimming left V 6 bases short and J 6 bases short, with 23 bases between. This CDR3 comprises 16 residues. CDR3 in amino acids: CASSPWGGGLNPEAFF. CDR3 coding DNA: TGTGCCAGCAGCCCCTGGGGAGGGGGATTAAACCCTGAAGCTTTCTTT.

This clone was observed a handful of times. This sequence joins TRBV9 and TRBJ1-3, with D hard to call. Per the germline V gene, CDR1 is SGDLS and CDR2 is YYNGEE. Trimming took off 7 bases at V and 0 bases at J, with 11 bases between the two ends. This CDR3 has 14 amino acids. The CDR3 nucleotides read TGTGCCAGCTCCACCGGGATCTCTGGAAACACCATATATTTT. Amino acid sequence: CASSTGISGNTIYF.

The chain joins TRBV18 to TRBJ2-1; tentatively, D is TRBD1 (5 bases). The CDR3 runs 14 residues. Germline loops: CDR1 KGHSH, CDR2 LQKENI. Trimming removed 5 bases from V and 9 bases from J, with 17 bases in between. The CDR3: CASSELKGYSEQFF. Here the CDR3 DNA reads TGTGCCAGCTCAGAGTTGAAGGGGTATAGTGAGCAGTTCTTC.

The rearrangement links TRBV4-2 to TRBJ2-6; 8 positions agree with TRBD1. V lost 1 base, J lost 4 bases, and 12 bases stayed unmatched. This CDR3 comprises 19 residues. Germline CDR1 reads LGHNA; CDR2 reads YNFKEQ. CDR3 in DNA: TGTGCCAGCAGCCAAGCAAGGACAGGGACCGAAGGGGGGGCCAACGTCCTGACTTTC. It specifies CASSQARTGTEGGANVLTF.

The V gene is TRBV18, the J gene TRBJ1-3; TRBD1 matches at 8 bases. The CDR3 has 16 residues. Germline V gene lookup returns CDR1 KGHSH and CDR2 LQKENI. With V trimmed by 3 bases and J by 7 bases, 11 bases remained unmatched. CDR3 protein: CASSPRRQGQLNTIYF. The CDR3 nucleotides read TGTGCCAGCTCACCGAGAAGACAGGGGCAGCTGAACACCATATATTTT.

The rearrangement uses TRBV30 and TRBJ2-4; TRBD1 might be the D (6 bases). Germline V gives CDR1 GTSNPN, CDR2 SVGIG (reference sequence). The CDR3 is 16 amino acids. V lost 0 bases and J lost 4, with 16 bases in between. DNA of the CDR3: TGTGCCTGGAGTGTACGTGGGGGCGACATAAAAAACATTCAGTACTTC. Residues: CAWSVRGGDIKNIQYF.

The V and J genes are TRBV18 and TRBJ2-6, with a tentative D call TRBD1 (5 bases). The CDR3 is 15 amino acids. Per germline, CDR1 KGHSH and CDR2 LQKENI. The V and J ends lost 7 bases and 4 bases respectively, with 14 bases between them. The CDR3 spells CASFPQATGANVLTF. The CDR3 DNA is TGTGCCAGCTTCCCACAGGCCACCGGGGCCAACGTCCTGACTTTC.

The rearrangement joins TRBV19 to TRBJ2-1, with a possible D match to TRBD1 (6 bases). V lost 9 bases and J 4 bases, leaving 22 bases between the germline ends. From germline, CDR1 is LNHDA and CDR2 SQIVND (reference sequence). The CDR3 is made up of 16 amino acids. CDR3 bases: TGTGCCAGCAAAGTGGGGGCGGCTAGGGCGTACAATGAGCAGTTCTTC. It codes for CASKVGAARAYNEQFF.

This chain joins TRBV7-2 and TRBJ1-5; D perhaps matches TRBD1 (6 bases). Germline CDR1 SGHTA, CDR2 FQGNSA. The ends were cut back, 1 base at V and 6 bases at J, with 16 bases in the middle. The CDR3 is 16 amino acids. The CDR3: CASSLVQSGVGQPQHF. CDR3 coding DNA: TGTGCCAGCAGCTTAGTACAGTCAGGGGTTGGTCAGCCCCAGCATTTT.

This clone occurred a few times. The genes are TRBV27 and TRBJ2-1; the match to TRBD2 covers 7 bases. The V gene's germline CDR1 is MNHEY and CDR2 SMNVEV (reference sequence). The CDR3 contains 14 residues. V lost 5 bases, J lost 8 bases, and 9 bases stayed unmatched. The CDR3 DNA is TGTGCCAGCAGTCTAAGGGAGGGCTGGGATGAGCAGTTCTTC. Translating it yields CASSLREGWDEQFF.

The CDR3 region is CASSKDGTLGGRTDTQYF. The CDR3 DNA sequence: TGTGCCAGCAGCAAAGACGGCACGTTAGGGGGACGCACAGATACGCAGTATTTT. The chain uses TRBV21-1 and TRBJ2-3; the D call of TRBD1 is as the table states it, not checked on the DNA. TRBV21-1 has pseudogene status. CDR3 length equals 18 residues.